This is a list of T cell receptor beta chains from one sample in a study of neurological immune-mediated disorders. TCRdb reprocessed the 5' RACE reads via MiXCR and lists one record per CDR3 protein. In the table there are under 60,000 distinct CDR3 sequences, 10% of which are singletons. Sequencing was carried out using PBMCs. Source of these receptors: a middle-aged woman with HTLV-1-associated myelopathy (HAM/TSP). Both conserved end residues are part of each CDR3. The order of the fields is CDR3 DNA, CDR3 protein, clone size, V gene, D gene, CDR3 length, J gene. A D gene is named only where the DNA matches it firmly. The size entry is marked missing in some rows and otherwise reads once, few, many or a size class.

cdr3_nt: TGTGCCAGCAGCCAAGAGGGAGCAACTCATGAAAAACTGTTTTTT; cdr3_aa: CASSQEGATHEKLFF; clone_size: many; v_call: TRBV4-2; d_call: NA; cdr3_length: 15; j_call: TRBJ1-4
cdr3_nt: TGCAGTGCTCGGAAACTAGTTATCGCAGATACGCAGTATTTT; cdr3_aa: CSARKLVIADTQYF; clone_size: medium-sized; v_call: TRBV20-1; d_call: NA; cdr3_length: 14; j_call: TRBJ2-3
cdr3_nt: TGTGCCTGGAGCCTATCCGTCGAAGAGACCCAGTACTTC; cdr3_aa: CAWSLSVEETQYF; clone_size: NA; v_call: TRBV30; d_call: NA; cdr3_length: 13; j_call: TRBJ2-5
cdr3_nt: TGTGCCAGCAGTGAAGGGTGGACAGGGCTTAATGAAAAACTGTTTTTT; cdr3_aa: CASSEGWTGLNEKLFF; clone_size: many; v_call: TRBV6-1; d_call: TRBD1; cdr3_length: 16; j_call: TRBJ1-4
cdr3_nt: TGCGCCAGCAGCCTTCAGGATACGCAGTATTTT; cdr3_aa: CASSLQDTQYF; clone_size: many; v_call: TRBV5-1; d_call: NA; cdr3_length: 11; j_call: TRBJ2-3
cdr3_nt: TGCGCCAGCAGCTTGGCGGGGATGGAGGACAATGAGCAGTTCTTC; cdr3_aa: CASSLAGMEDNEQFF; clone_size: many; v_call: TRBV5-1; d_call: NA; cdr3_length: 15; j_call: TRBJ2-1
cdr3_nt: TGTGCCAGCAGGAGGGCGGCAGGGTTGTACAATGAGCAGTTCTTC; cdr3_aa: CASRRAAGLYNEQFF; clone_size: many; v_call: TRBV12-3/TRBV12-4; d_call: NA; cdr3_length: 15; j_call: TRBJ2-1
cdr3_nt: TGTGCCCTAGCACCCGGGACTAGCGGGGTCACAGATACGCAGTATTTT; cdr3_aa: CALAPGTSGVTDTQYF; clone_size: many; v_call: TRBV30; d_call: TRBD2; cdr3_length: 16; j_call: TRBJ2-3
cdr3_nt: TGTGCCAGCAGCGGGGGACTCAACCTACTAACCGGGGAGCTGTTTTTT; cdr3_aa: CASSGGLNLLTGELFF; clone_size: many; v_call: TRBV7-9; d_call: NA; cdr3_length: 16; j_call: TRBJ2-2
cdr3_nt: TGTGCCAGCAGTTCAGGGGGCAATCAGCCCCAGCATTTT; cdr3_aa: CASSSGGNQPQHF; clone_size: many; v_call: TRBV12-3/TRBV12-4; d_call: NA; cdr3_length: 13; j_call: TRBJ1-5